This entry lists 30 T cell receptor beta chains sequenced from one sample in a study of blood T cell repertoires in COVID-19. This table comes from immunoSEQ multiplex PCR, and its TCRdb copy is limited to in-frame clones, with some not included. The data show about 310,000 clones, about nine tenths seen once. Sequences were obtained from peripheral blood. These receptors came from a man aged 45-65 years with active or convalescent COVID-19.

The chain couples TRBV19 to TRBJ1-1; TRBD1 is a possible D gene (6 bases). The CDR3 loop spans 14 amino acids. Germline assignment: CDR1 LNHDA and CDR2 SQIVND (reference sequence). Deletions cut 1 base from V and 4 bases from J, with 10 bases between. In DNA form, the CDR3 reads TGTGCCAGTAGTATAGGGGGGCTGAGCACTGAAGCTTTCTTT. Residues: CASSIGGLSTEAFF. The variable domain in full, with the rest retrieved from reference TRBV19 and TRBJ1-1, is DGGITQSPKYLFRKEGQNVTLSCEQNLNHDAMYWYRQDPGQGLRLIYYSQIVNDFQKGDIAEGYSVSREKKESFPLTVTSAQKNPTAFYLCASSIGGLSTEAFFGQGTRLTVV.

The genes are TRBV2 and TRBJ1-1; D possibly corresponds to TRBD1 (6 bases). The CDR3 sequence is 14 residues long. In germline, CDR1 is SNHLY, CDR2 FYNNEI. Trimming took off 8 bases at V and 4 bases at J, with 17 bases between the two ends. The CDR3 reads CASGRTGSTTEAFF. CDR3 DNA: TGTGCCAGCGGGCGTACAGGGAGCACCACTGAAGCTTTCTTT.

V usage is TRBV6-5 and J usage is TRBJ2-1, with 7 bases matching TRBD2. V lost 6 bases, J lost 2 bases, and 7 bases stayed unmatched. This CDR3 region has 15 residues. CDR1 is MNHEY, CDR2 SVGAGI, per germline. In nucleotides, the CDR3 is TGTGCCAGCAGCCGACTAGCTCGCCCCTACAATGAGCAGTTCTTC. Amino acids: CASSRLARPYNEQFF.

This chain connects TRBV19 to TRBJ1-5; 7 positions match TRBD1. J gave up 4 bases and V 7 bases, and 4 bases lay outside the gene matches. The germline gives CDR1 LNHDA, CDR2 SQIVND (reference sequence). The CDR3 consists of 13 residues. The CDR3 protein is CASTRGENQPQHF. The CDR3 nucleotides are TGTGCCAGTACCAGGGGGGAAAATCAGCCCCAGCATTTT.

The V call is TRBV5-4, the J call TRBJ2-6, with D perhaps matching TRBD1 (6 bases). Per the germline V gene, CDR1 is SGHNT and CDR2 is YYREEE (reference sequence). The CDR3 sequence is 15 residues long. V was trimmed by 4 bases and J by 1 base, leaving 9 bases between them. CDR3 sequence: CASSPRGSGANVLTF. As DNA, the CDR3 is TGTGCCAGCAGCCCAAGGGGGTCTGGGGCCAACGTCCTGACTTTC. The full variable domain, in which reference TRBV5-4 and TRBJ2-6 provide the parts outside the CDR3, is ETGVTQSPTHLIKTRGQQVTLRCSSQSGHNTVSWYQQALGQGPQFIFQYYREEENGRGNFPPRFSGLQFPNYSSELNVNALELDDSALYLCASSPRGSGANVLTFGAGSRLTVL.

This clone was seen once. The chain is built from TRBV19 and TRBJ1-6; TRBD1 agrees at 10 bases. Germline CDR1 is LNHDA and CDR2 is SQIVND (reference sequence). CDR3 length equals 16 residues. V shed 4 bases, J shed 10 bases, and the junction held 10 bases outside the gene matches. In nucleotides, the CDR3 is TGTGCCAGTAGTACCCTAGCCGGGACAGGGGCCTCACCCCTCCACTTT. Protein product: CASSTLAGTGASPLHF.

The rearrangement joins TRBV9 to TRBJ1-2; D perhaps matches TRBD1 (5 bases). Trimming pared 4 bases from V and 5 bases from J, leaving 12 bases between. The CDR3 loop spans 13 amino acids. Germline lookup yields CDR1 SGDLS and CDR2 YYNGEE. CDR3 nucleotides: TGTGCCAGCAGCCCCCCGCAGGGATATGGCTACACCTTC. As protein: CASSPPQGYGYTF.

The J gene is TRBJ2-5, the V gene TRBV28, with 8 positions matching TRBD1. Unmatched junction bases numbered 4, after V lost 5 bases and J lost 2 bases. The CDR3 is made up of 14 amino acids. The germline gives CDR1 MDHEN, CDR2 SYDVKM. This CDR3 is CASSKRTGQETQYF. In DNA form, the CDR3 reads TGTGCCAGCAGTAAAAGGACAGGGCAAGAGACCCAGTACTTC. Complete variable domain (other parts from reference TRBV28 and TRBJ2-5): DVKVTQSSRYLVKRTGEKVFLECVQDMDHENMFWYRQDPGLGLRLIYFSYDVKMKEKGDIPEGYSVSREKKERFSLILESASTNQTSMYLCASSKRTGQETQYFGPGTRLLVL.

V usage is TRBV5-1 and J usage is TRBJ2-3; the D gene is possibly TRBD1 (6 bases). V was shortened by 6 bases and J by 0 bases, with 14 bases between the two germline ends. Per germline, CDR1 SGHRS and CDR2 YFSETQ. The CDR3 covers 15 residues. CDR3 nucleotide sequence: TGCGCCAGCACCCAGACAGGAGCTAGCACAGATACGCAGTATTTT. Encoded protein: CASTQTGASTDTQYF. Full variable domain (outside the CDR3, taken from reference TRBV5-1 and TRBJ2-3): KAGVTQTPRYLIKTRGQQVTLSCSPISGHRSVSWYQQTPGQGLQFLFEYFSETQRNKGNFPGRFSGRQFSNSRSEMNVSTLELGDSALYLCASTQTGASTDTQYFGPGTRLTVL.

The chain links TRBV7-8 to TRBJ2-7, with a weak D call TRBD2 (5 bases). Germline V CDR1 and CDR2: SGHVS, FQNEAQ. Trimming took off 0 bases at V and 3 bases at J, with 12 bases between the two ends. This CDR3 has 15 residues. DNA of the CDR3: TGTGCCAGCAGCTTAGCGATTATGAGCGGCTACGAGCAGTACTTC. Protein product: CASSLAIMSGYEQYF.

The rearrangement links TRBV7-9 to TRBJ2-1; D is perhaps TRBD1 (5 bases). In germline, CDR1 is SEHNR, CDR2 FQNEAQ (reference sequence). V was shortened by 2 bases and J by 8 bases, with 7 bases between the two germline ends. CDR3 size: 12 residues. CDR3 coding DNA: TGTGCCAGCAGCTTAAGCAGGGATGAGCAGTTCTTC. Translated: CASSLSRDEQFF.

V and J are TRBV30 and TRBJ1-2; a possible D gene is TRBD1 (6 bases). The CDR3 is 12 amino acids. Trimming took off 2 bases at V and 12 bases at J, with 16 bases between the two ends. From germline, CDR1 is GTSNPN and CDR2 SVGIG (reference sequence). CDR3: CAWSSGQTSNTF. CDR3 nucleotide sequence: TGTGCCTGGAGTTCTGGACAGACGTCTAACACCTTC.

This CDR3 is CASSPPGQETQYF. Written as DNA, the CDR3 is TGTGCCAGCAGCCCACCGGGCCAAGAGACCCAGTACTTC. V is TRBV7-2 and J is TRBJ2-5, with D unresolved. Germline V gene data show CDR1 as SGHTA and CDR2 as FQGNSA. Trimming removed 5 bases at V and 1 base at J, with 8 bases between. This CDR3 region has 13 residues.

The table lists this clone with a few counts. J is TRBJ1-5 and V is TRBV19; 8 positions match TRBD1. The CDR3 has 18 residues. Germline V gene lookup returns CDR1 LNHDA and CDR2 SQIVND (reference sequence). V was clipped by 7 bases and J by 0 bases; unmatched bases: 14. In DNA form, the CDR3 reads TGTGCCAGTACCGAGACAGGGGTTGACTGGGTTAGCAATCAGCCCCAGCATTTT. Its protein is CASTETGVDWVSNQPQHF.

This clone was detected once. The CDR3 is CASSLLRDRADNQPQHF. CDR3 coding DNA: TGTGCCAGCAGTCTACTTAGGGACAGGGCCGATAATCAGCCCCAGCATTTT. This chain uses TRBV28 with TRBJ1-5, with TRBD1 matching over 9 bases. The CDR3 length is 17 residues. V lost 5 bases, J lost 4 bases, and 12 bases stayed unmatched. The germline V gene encodes CDR1 MDHEN and CDR2 SYDVKM.

The V call is TRBV7-6, the J call TRBJ1-4; 7 bases line up with TRBD1. Germline loops: CDR1 SGHVS, CDR2 FNYEAQ. V lost 1 base, J lost 8 bases, and 1 base stayed unmatched. The CDR3 runs 13 residues. The CDR3 sequence is CASSLGQGEKLFF. CDR3 sequence (DNA): TGTGCCAGCAGCTTAGGACAGGGAGAAAAACTGTTTTTT.

The chain combines TRBV5-1 with TRBJ2-4; no firm D call. Germline V lookup: CDR1 SGHRS, CDR2 YFSETQ. V was clipped by 0 bases and J by 5 bases, with 9 bases between them. The CDR3 sequence is 14 residues long. The chain's CDR3 is CASSLEFGQNIQYF. The DNA of the CDR3 is TGCGCCAGCAGCTTGGAGTTTGGCCAAAACATTCAGTACTTC.

The V gene is TRBV21-1, the J gene TRBJ2-2; the D segment call TRBD2 is taken from the table without a DNA check. TRBV21-1 is listed as a pseudogene. The CDR3 is 16 amino acids. As DNA, the CDR3 is TGTGCCAGCAGCAACGGGCGGGACGGGAACACCGGGGAGCTGTTTTTT. Protein sequence: CASSNGRDGNTGELFF.

The chain couples TRBV5-4 to TRBJ2-3, with TRBD2 matching 7 bases. Germline lookup yields CDR1 SGHNT and CDR2 YYREEE (reference sequence). The V segment lost 5 bases and the J segment 4 bases; nucleotides outside the gene matches: 10. The CDR3 runs to 15 residues. CDR3 sequence (DNA): TGTGCCAGCAGTATGCGGGGAGGGCCCGCAGATACGCAGTATTTT. Protein: CASSMRGGPADTQYF.

V gene TRBV5-1 combines with J gene TRBJ1-3; unclear D gene. V was clipped by 1 base and J by 0 bases, with 11 bases between them. Germline CDR1 and CDR2: SGHRS and YFSETQ. CDR3 length: 16 amino acids. The CDR3 region is CASSLTDLGSGNTIYF. Here the CDR3 DNA reads TGCGCCAGCAGCTTGACGGACTTGGGCTCTGGAAACACCATATATTTT.

The V and J genes are TRBV27 and TRBJ1-1, with 10 bases that match TRBD1. With 5 bases clipped from V and 1 base from J, the junction kept 4 bases outside the gene matches. CDR3 length equals 15 residues. Germline V lookup: CDR1 MNHEY, CDR2 SMNVEV (reference sequence). This chain's CDR3 is CASSIRTGGNTEAFF. In nucleotides, the CDR3 is TGTGCCAGCAGTATCCGGACAGGGGGGAACACTGAAGCTTTCTTT.

The chain combines TRBV29-1 with TRBJ1-5; D is uncertain. The germline gives CDR1 SQVTM, CDR2 ANQGSEA. The CDR3 sequence is 12 residues long. This CDR3 reads CAFGGSGQPQHF. As DNA, the CDR3 is TGCGCCTTTGGAGGGTCGGGCCAGCCCCAGCATTTT. Full variable domain (rest looked up from reference TRBV29-1 and TRBJ1-5): SAVISQKPSRDICQRGTSLTIQCQVDSQVTMMFWYRQQPGQSLTLIATANQGSEATYESGFVIDKFPISRPNLTFSTLTVSNMSPEDSSIYLCAFGGSGQPQHFGDGTRLSIL.

This chain links TRBV28 with TRBJ1-2, with no clear D. The germline V and J ends were trimmed by 7 bases and 8 bases, with 14 bases remaining between them. This CDR3 has 12 amino acids. CDR1 and CDR2 (germline): MDHEN, SYDVKM. The CDR3 region is CASNGGGSGYTF. The CDR3 nucleotides read TGTGCCAGCAATGGCGGCGGGTCAGGCTACACCTTC.

The chain combines TRBV28 with TRBJ2-1, with 13 positions matching TRBD2. The ends lost 6 bases at V and 7 bases at J; junction bases unmatched: 6. The germline V gene encodes CDR1 MDHEN and CDR2 SYDVKM. This CDR3 has 15 amino acids. CDR3 region: CASSPTSGGRNEQFF. Written as DNA, the CDR3 is TGTGCCAGCAGCCCGACTAGCGGGGGGCGAAATGAGCAGTTCTTC.

This clone was counted once. The rearrangement links TRBV30 to TRBJ1-1; TRBD1 matches 8 bases. Germline values: CDR1 GTSNPN, CDR2 SVGIG (reference sequence). Trimming cost V 3 bases and J 4 bases; bases outside gene matches: 10. The CDR3 spans 15 residues. As DNA, the CDR3 is TGTGCCTGGAGGAACAGGGGGAAAGGGTTCACTGAAGCTTTCTTT. It is translated as CAWRNRGKGFTEAFF.

V is TRBV11-2 and J is TRBJ1-1; 9 bases are a match to TRBD1. This CDR3 spans 14 amino acids. Germline assignment: CDR1 SGHAT and CDR2 FQNNGV. V gave up 6 bases and J gave up 5 bases; unmatched junction bases: 7. CDR3 in amino acids: CASRIDRGWTEAFF. In DNA form, the CDR3 reads TGTGCCAGCAGGATCGACAGGGGGTGGACTGAAGCTTTCTTT.

This clone was detected only once. This chain uses TRBV2 with TRBJ1-4, with D unclear. CDR1 SNHLY and CDR2 FYNNEI come from the germline V gene. V was clipped by 11 bases and J by 0 bases, with 19 bases between them. This CDR3 has 16 residues. The CDR3 DNA reads TGTGCCTCAACCGGAGCGTCCGGAGCAACTAATGAAAAACTGTTTTTT. This translates into CASTGASGATNEKLFF. The variable domain in full, with the rest retrieved from reference TRBV2 and TRBJ1-4, is EPEVTQTPSHQVTQMGQEVILRCVPISNHLYFYWYRQILGQKVEFLVSFYNNEISEKSEIFDDQFSVERPDGSNFTLKIRSTKLEDSAMYFCASTGASGATNEKLFFGSGTQLSVL.

As regards this clone: Distinct nucleotide sequences in the sample also encode this CDR3. The J gene is TRBJ2-3, the V gene TRBV2, with D tentatively TRBD2 (5 bases). The CDR3 runs to 12 residues. Germline V CDR1 and CDR2: SNHLY, FYNNEI. The germline V and J ends were trimmed by 4 bases and 3 bases, with 5 bases remaining between them. The CDR3 nucleotides are TGTGCCAGCAGTGCGGGGACAGATACGCAGTATTTT. It is translated as CASSAGTDTQYF.

The chain employs TRBV2 and TRBJ2-3; TRBD2 agrees at 9 bases. This CDR3 spans 16 amino acids. Germline V gene lookup returns CDR1 SNHLY and CDR2 FYNNEI. The ends lost 2 bases at V and 10 bases at J; junction bases unmatched: 13. CDR3 loop: CASSEFWAGGHRSQYF. In DNA form, the CDR3 reads TGTGCCAGCAGTGAATTCTGGGCGGGAGGGCACAGGTCGCAGTATTTT.

This clone showed up just once. V is TRBV2 and J is TRBJ2-4, with a possible D match to TRBD2 (6 bases). V was trimmed by 2 bases and J by 9 bases, leaving 8 bases between them. From germline, CDR1 is SNHLY and CDR2 FYNNEI. The CDR3 contains 12 residues. The CDR3 DNA sequence: TGTGCCAGCAGTGAACCCGGGAGCATTCAGTACTTC. This codes for CASSEPGSIQYF.